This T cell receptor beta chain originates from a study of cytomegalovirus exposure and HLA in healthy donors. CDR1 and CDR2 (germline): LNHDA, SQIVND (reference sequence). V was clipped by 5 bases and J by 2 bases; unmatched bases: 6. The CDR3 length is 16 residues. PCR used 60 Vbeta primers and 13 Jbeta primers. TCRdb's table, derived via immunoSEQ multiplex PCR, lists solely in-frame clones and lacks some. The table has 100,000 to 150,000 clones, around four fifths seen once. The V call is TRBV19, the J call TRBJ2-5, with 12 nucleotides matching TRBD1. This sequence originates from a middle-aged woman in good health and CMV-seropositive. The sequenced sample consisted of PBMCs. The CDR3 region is CASSPGQGAAQETQYF. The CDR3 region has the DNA TGTGCCAGTAGTCCGGGACAGGGGGCGGCACAAGAGACCCAGTACTTC.